This T cell receptor (beta chain) was captured in a study of early T cells in non-severe SARS-CoV-2 infection. TCRdb passed the 5' RACE reads through MiXCR, listing each CDR3 protein once. Altogether 25,000 to 35,000 distinct CDR3 sequences are present, 5.7% being singletons, with the ten largest covering roughly 5%. Germline V gene sequence: CDR1 SGHRS, CDR2 YFSETQ. The CDR3 is 14 amino acids. V gave up 5 bases and J gave up 2 bases; unmatched junction bases: 7. The sample comprised whole blood. The chain has TRBV5-1 and TRBJ2-7; 7 positions agree with TRBD1. This clonotype originated in an adult who was a healthcare worker with PCR-confirmed SARS-CoV-2 infection or an uninfected control (not recorded which). This CDR3 reads CASRPTGRTYEQYF. The CDR3 DNA sequence: TGCGCCAGCAGGCCGACAGGGCGAACCTACGAGCAGTACTTC.